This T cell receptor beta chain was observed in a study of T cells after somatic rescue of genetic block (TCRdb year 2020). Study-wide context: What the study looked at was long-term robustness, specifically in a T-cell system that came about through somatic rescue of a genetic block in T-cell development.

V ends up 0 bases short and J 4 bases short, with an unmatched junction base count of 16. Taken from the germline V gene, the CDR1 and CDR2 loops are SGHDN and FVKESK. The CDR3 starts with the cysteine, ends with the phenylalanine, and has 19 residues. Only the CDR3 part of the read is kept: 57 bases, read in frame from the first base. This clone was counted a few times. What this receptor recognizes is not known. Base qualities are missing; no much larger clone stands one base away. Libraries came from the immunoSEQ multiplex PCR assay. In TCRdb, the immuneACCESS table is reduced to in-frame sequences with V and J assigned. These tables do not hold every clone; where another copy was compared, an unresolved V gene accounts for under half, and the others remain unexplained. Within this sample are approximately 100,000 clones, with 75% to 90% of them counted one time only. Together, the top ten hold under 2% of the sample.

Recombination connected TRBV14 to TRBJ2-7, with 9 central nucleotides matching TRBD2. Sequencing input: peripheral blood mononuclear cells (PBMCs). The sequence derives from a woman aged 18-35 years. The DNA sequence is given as TGTGCCAGCAGCCAAGATTTTCTTCCTAGCGGGGTCCTTCTTTACGAGCAGTACTTC. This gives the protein CASSQDFLPSGVLLYEQYF.